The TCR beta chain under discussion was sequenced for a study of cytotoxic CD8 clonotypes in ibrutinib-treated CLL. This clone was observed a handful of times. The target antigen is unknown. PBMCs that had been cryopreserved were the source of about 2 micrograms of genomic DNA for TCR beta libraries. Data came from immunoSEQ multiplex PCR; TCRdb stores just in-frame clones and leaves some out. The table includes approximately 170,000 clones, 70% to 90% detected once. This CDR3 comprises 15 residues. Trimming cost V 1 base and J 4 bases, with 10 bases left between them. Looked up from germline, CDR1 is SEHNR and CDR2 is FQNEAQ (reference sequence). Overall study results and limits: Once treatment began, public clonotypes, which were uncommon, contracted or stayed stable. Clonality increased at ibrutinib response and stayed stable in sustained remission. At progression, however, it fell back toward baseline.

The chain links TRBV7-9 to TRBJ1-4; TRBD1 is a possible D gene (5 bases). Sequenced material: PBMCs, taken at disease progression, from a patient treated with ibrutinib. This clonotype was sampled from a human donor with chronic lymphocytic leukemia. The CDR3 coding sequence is TGTGCCAGCAGCTTAGTGGCAGGGAATAATGAAAAACTGTTTTTT. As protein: CASSLVAGNNEKLFF.